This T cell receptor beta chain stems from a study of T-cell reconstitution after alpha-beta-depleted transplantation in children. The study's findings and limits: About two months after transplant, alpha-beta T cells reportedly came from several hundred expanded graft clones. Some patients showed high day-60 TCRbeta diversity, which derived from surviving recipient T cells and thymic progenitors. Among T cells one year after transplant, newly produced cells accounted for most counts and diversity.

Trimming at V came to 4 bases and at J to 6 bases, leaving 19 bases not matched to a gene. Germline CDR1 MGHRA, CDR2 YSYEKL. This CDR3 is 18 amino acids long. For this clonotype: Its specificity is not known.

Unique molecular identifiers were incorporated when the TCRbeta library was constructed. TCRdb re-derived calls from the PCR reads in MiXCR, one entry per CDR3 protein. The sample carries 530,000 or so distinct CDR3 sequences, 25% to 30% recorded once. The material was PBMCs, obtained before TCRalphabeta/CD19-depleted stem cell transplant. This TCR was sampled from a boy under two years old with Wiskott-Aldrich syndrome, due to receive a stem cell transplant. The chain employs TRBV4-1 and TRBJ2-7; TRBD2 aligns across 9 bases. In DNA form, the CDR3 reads TGCGCCAGCAGCCGCTCTTCAGCCGGGACTAGCCCTATTACCGAGCAGTACTTC. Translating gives CASSRSSAGTSPITEQYF.